The rows below give T cell receptor beta chains drawn from one sample of a study of T cell responses to AZD1222 COVID-19 vaccine. Data came from immunoSEQ multiplex PCR; TCRdb stores just in-frame clones and leaves some out. Of 180,000 or so clones in the sample, more than 85% were seen once. The source was peripheral blood, collected 28 days after the second AZD1222 dose. These TCRs come from an adult who received the AZD1222 COVID-19 vaccine. Both conserved end residues are part of each CDR3. The D gene is left open where the match is weak. The listing skips clone size in some rows; elsewhere it reads once, few, many or a size class.

CDR3aa	CDR3nt	j_gene	d_gene	v_gene	abundance
CASSLGGAGELFF	TGTGCTAGCAGCTTAGGCGGGGCCGGGGAGCTGTTTTTT	TRBJ2-2	.	TRBV7-7	.
CAWSVRQGPLHF	TGTGCCTGGAGTGTACGGCAGGGGCCCCTCCACTTT	TRBJ1-6	.	TRBV30	.
CASALQGSNEKLFF	TGTGCCAGCGCCTTACAGGGGTCTAATGAAAAACTGTTTTTT	TRBJ1-4	TRBD1	TRBV27	.
CASSLWPGELGISYEQYF	TGCGCCAGCAGCTTGTGGCCAGGGGAGCTAGGGATATCCTACGAGCAGTACTTC	TRBJ2-7	.	TRBV5-1	.
CASSQEGQGFYNEQFF	TGTGCCAGCAGCCAAGAAGGACAGGGGTTTTACAATGAGCAGTTCTTC	TRBJ2-1	TRBD1	TRBV3-1/TRBV3-2	.
CAISEWGRRSYEQYF	TGTGCCATCAGTGAGTGGGGCAGGCGCTCCTACGAGCAGTACTTC	TRBJ2-7	.	TRBV10-3	.
CASSQGLAGGYEQYF	TGCGCCAGCAGCCAGGGACTAGCGGGAGGCTACGAGCAGTACTTC	TRBJ2-7	TRBD2	TRBV5-1	once
CASSAYRGYEQYF	TGTGCCAGCAGCGCCTACAGGGGCTACGAGCAGTACTTC	TRBJ2-7	TRBD1	TRBV7-3	.
CASSLRRNSYEQYF	TGTGCCAGCAGCTTAAGACGGAATAGCTACGAGCAGTACTTC	TRBJ2-7	.	TRBV7-9	few
CASRDYGRPNTEAFF	TGTGCCAGCAGGGACTATGGACGGCCGAACACTGAAGCTTTCTTT	TRBJ1-1	.	TRBV2	.
CAWRYGDRWNTEAFF	TGTGCCTGGAGGTATGGGGACAGGTGGAACACTGAAGCTTTCTTT	TRBJ1-1	TRBD1	TRBV30	.
CAISDPGGPPEDEQFF	TGTGCCATCAGTGACCCGGGAGGCCCTCCGGAGGATGAGCAGTTCTTC	TRBJ2-1	TRBD2	TRBV10-3	.
CASTQEAINDEQYF	TGTGCCAGCACCCAGGAGGCGATTAACGACGAGCAGTACTTC	TRBJ2-7	.	TRBV21-1	.
CASRGGRWPSYEQYF	TGTGCCAGCAGGGGCGGACGGTGGCCCTCCTACGAGCAGTACTTC	TRBJ2-7	.	TRBV11-1	once
CASSGQQVSEAPPWNQPQHF	TGTGCCAGCAGTGGACAACAGGTTTCCGAGGCTCCGCCGTGGAATCAGCCCCAGCATTTT	TRBJ1-5	.	TRBV6-1	.
CASSSFAGNTIYF	TGTGCCAGCAGTTCCTTTGCCGGAAACACCATATATTTT	TRBJ1-3	.	TRBV6-5	.
CAWSPPVPYEQYF	TGTGCCTGGAGTCCCCCGGTCCCTTACGAGCAGTACTTC	TRBJ2-7	.	TRBV30	.
CATRKANTEAFF	TGCGCCACCCGGAAGGCGAACACTGAAGCTTTCTTT	TRBJ1-1	.	TRBV10-2	.
CAWSRGIDNEQFF	TGTGCCTGGAGTCGGGGAATCGACAATGAGCAGTTCTTC	TRBJ2-1	.	TRBV30	.
CASSHRQGNNSPLHF	TGTGCCAGCAGCCATCGACAGGGTAATAATTCACCCCTCCACTTT	TRBJ1-6	TRBD1	TRBV16	.
CATSPYGTGNTGELFF	TGTGCCACCAGCCCCTACGGGACTGGGAACACCGGGGAGCTGTTTTTT	TRBJ2-2	.	TRBV15	.
CASSVKQVTSYEQYF	TGTGCCAGCAGCGTAAAACAGGTCACCTCCTACGAGCAGTACTTC	TRBJ2-7	.	TRBV9	.
CSVEVTDTQYF	TGCAGCGTTGAGGTCACAGATACGCAGTATTTT	TRBJ2-3	.	TRBV29-1	.
CASRSDRVRTGELFF	TGTGCCAGCAGATCTGACAGGGTCAGGACCGGGGAGCTGTTTTTT	TRBJ2-2	TRBD1	TRBV7-9	.
CASRNWQGDVYGYTF	TGTGCCAGTAGGAATTGGCAGGGAGATGTCTATGGCTACACCTTC	TRBJ1-2	.	TRBV19	.
CASSSKTANPYGYTF	TGTGCCAGCTCTTCAAAGACGGCAAACCCTTATGGCTACACCTTC	TRBJ1-2	.	TRBV18	.
CASSSTGTGDEQYF	TGTGCCAGCAGCTCTACCGGGACAGGCGACGAGCAGTACTTC	TRBJ2-7	TRBD1	TRBV11-2	.
CASRTAGAGNTEAFF	TGTGCCAGCAGAACCGCGGGGGCGGGGAACACTGAAGCTTTCTTT	TRBJ1-1	.	TRBV27	.
CASSRDRAAGYTF	TGTGCCAGCTCACGGGACAGGGCAGCCGGCTACACCTTC	TRBJ1-2	TRBD1	TRBV18	.